This passage covers 14 T cell receptor beta chains from one sample sequenced in a study of cutaneous CD30+ T cell lymphoproliferative disorder and hepatitis E. The assay was immunoSEQ multiplex PCR, and TCRdb's table has in-frame clones only and misses some. The repertoire consists of more than 6,500 clones, with about 74% occurring once and the leading ten covering more than 0.9%. Sequenced material: blood. The source is a human donor with a cutaneous T cell lymphoproliferative disorder associated with hepatitis E virus.

The chain has TRBV7-2 and TRBJ1-4; no clear D. V lost 3 bases and J 0 bases, leaving 8 bases between the germline ends. Germline V gene sequence: CDR1 SGHTA, CDR2 FQGNSA. This CDR3 has 15 residues. CDR3 nucleotide sequence: TGTGCCAGCAGCTTTAACAGCGCAACTAATGAAAAACTGTTTTTT. It encodes CASSFNSATNEKLFF. The variable domain in full, completed from reference TRBV7-2 and TRBJ1-4, reads GAGVSQSPSNKVTEKGKDVELRCDPISGHTALYWYRQSLGQGLEFLIYFQGNSAPDKSGLPSDRFSAERTGGSVSTLTIQRTQQEDSAVYLCASSFNSATNEKLFFGSGTQLSVL.

The rearrangement links TRBV7-6 to TRBJ2-3; D ambiguous. CDR1 is SGHVS and CDR2 is FNYEAQ in the germline V gene. This CDR3 is built from 15 residues. Trimming took off 1 base at V and 3 bases at J, with 11 bases between the two ends. The CDR3: CASSLDGRPTDTQYF. CDR3 in DNA: TGTGCCAGCAGCTTAGATGGCAGGCCAACAGATACGCAGTATTTT.

The genes are TRBV29-1 and TRBJ2-5; 9 nucleotides align to TRBD2. CDR3 length: 14 amino acids. V shed 3 bases and J 5 bases; nucleotides not matched to a gene: 7. The germline CDR1 and CDR2 sequences are SQVTM and ANQGSEA. The CDR3 DNA reads as TGCAGCGTTGAGAGGCGGGAGGGCCAGGAGACCCAGTACTTC. Amino acid sequence: CSVERREGQETQYF.

The chain couples TRBV15 to TRBJ1-2; D remains unclear. Trimming removed 0 bases from V and 2 bases from J, with 7 bases in between. The germline gives CDR1 LNHNV, CDR2 YYDKDF (reference sequence). The CDR3 contains 14 residues. Here the CDR3 reads CATSREGSNYGYTF. Written as DNA, the CDR3 is TGTGCCACCAGCAGAGAAGGTAGCAACTATGGCTACACCTTC.

The V gene is TRBV4-3, the J gene TRBJ2-7, with 7 bases aligning to TRBD2. Germline V gene data show CDR1 as LGHNA and CDR2 as YSLEER. This CDR3 spans 15 amino acids. The V gene end was trimmed by 2 bases and the J gene end by 0 bases; junction bases not matched to a gene: 4. CDR3: CASSQSWGGSYEQYF. CDR3 coding DNA: TGCGCCAGCAGCCAATCGTGGGGGGGCTCCTACGAGCAGTACTTC.

The V and J genes are TRBV9 and TRBJ2-3, with 10 bases identical to TRBD2. With V trimmed by 0 bases and J by 7 bases, 11 bases remained unmatched. The CDR3 consists of 17 residues. CDR1 and CDR2 from the germline V gene are SGDLS and YYNGEE. CDR3 coding DNA: TGTGCCAGCAGCGTAGATCCTACTAGCGGGGAATTGAATACGCAGTATTTT. Translated: CASSVDPTSGELNTQYF.

The chain recombines TRBV7-9 with TRBJ2-3; TRBD1 or TRBD2 may be the D gene (5 bases each). Germline CDR1 SEHNR, CDR2 FQNEAQ (reference sequence). V was cut by 4 bases and J by 5 bases, with 22 bases left in between. The CDR3 contains 17 residues. CDR3 sequence (DNA): TGTGCCAGCAGCTCGGCCCCCCGGGACCTACTGGGAGATACGCAGTATTTT. Protein: CASSSAPRDLLGDTQYF.

The CDR3 nucleotides read TGTGCCAGCAGTGAATTTCCTATAACGACAGGGTTGGACGGGGAGCTGTTTTTT. It encodes CASSEFPITTGLDGELFF. This rearrangement joins TRBV6-4 to TRBJ2-2, with 7 positions matching TRBD1. The CDR3 is 18 amino acids. After removal of 3 bases from V and 7 bases from J, the junction contained 17 bases not matched to a gene. The germline gives CDR1 MRHNA, CDR2 SNTAGT.

This clone was counted only a few times. This chain connects TRBV5-4 to TRBJ1-2; 9 positions agree with TRBD1. The trim removed 6 bases at V and 1 base at J, leaving 10 bases unmatched. This CDR3 is built from 16 residues. The germline V gene encodes CDR1 SGHNT and CDR2 YYREEE (reference sequence). The DNA of the CDR3 is TGTGCCAGCACCTCACCGGACAGGGGCATTAACTATGGCTACACCTTC. Its protein product is CASTSPDRGINYGYTF.

The chain couples TRBV4-3 to TRBJ2-5, with D perhaps TRBD1 or TRBD2 (5 bases each). The V and J ends lost 0 bases and 5 bases respectively, with 13 bases between them. The CDR3 is 15 residues long. The V gene's germline CDR1 is LGHNA and CDR2 YSLEER. CDR3 DNA sequence: TGCGCCAGCAGCCAAGATCGGGGCGGCCGGGAGACCCAGTACTTC. Translated: CASSQDRGGRETQYF.

This clone occurred a few times. CDR3 protein: CASSSRRGDTQYF. CDR3 DNA sequence: TGTGCCAGCAGCTCCCGACGGGGGGATACGCAGTATTTT. The chain links TRBV11-2 to TRBJ2-3, with a possible D match to TRBD2 (6 bases). Germline lookup yields CDR1 SGHAT and CDR2 FQNNGV. The germline V and J ends were trimmed by 4 bases and 6 bases, with 11 bases remaining between them. This CDR3 is built from 13 residues. Supplemented by reference TRBV11-2 and TRBJ2-3, the full variable domain reads EAGVAQSPRYKIIEKRQSVAFWCNPISGHATLYWYQQILGQGPKLLIQFQNNGVVDDSQLPKDRFSAERLKGVDSTLKIQPAKLEDSAVYLCASSSRRGDTQYFGPGTRLTVL.

The chain joins TRBV5-1 to TRBJ1-1; the match to TRBD1 covers 7 bases. The V and J ends lost 4 bases and 5 bases, in that order; junction bases with no gene match: 5. Germline V gene lookup returns CDR1 SGHRS and CDR2 YFSETQ. This CDR3 region has 13 residues. CDR3 DNA: TGCGCCAGCAGCCAGGGGGGCGATACTGAAGCTTTCTTT. This encodes CASSQGGDTEAFF. Drawing the rest from reference TRBV5-1 and TRBJ1-1, the complete variable domain is KAGVTQTPRYLIKTRGQQVTLSCSPISGHRSVSWYQQTPGQGLQFLFEYFSETQRNKGNFPGRFSGRQFSNSRSEMNVSTLELGDSALYLCASSQGGDTEAFFGQGTRLTVV.

The CDR3 region has the DNA TGCGCCAGCAGCCAAGGGAGGGGGGTGGACGAGCAGTACTTC. It encodes CASSQGRGVDEQYF. The V gene is TRBV4-1, the J gene TRBJ2-7; perhaps D is TRBD1 or TRBD2 (6 bases each). V shed 1 base and J shed 5 bases, with 12 bases lying between them. The CDR3 is 14 residues long. Germline V gene sequence: CDR1 MGHRA, CDR2 YSYEKL.

This chain uses TRBV6-5 with TRBJ2-7; unclear D gene. This CDR3 spans 11 amino acids. V lost 1 base and J lost 5, with 3 bases in between. From germline, CDR1 is MNHEY and CDR2 SVGAGI. The CDR3: CASSYYDEQYF. The CDR3, as DNA: TGTGCCAGCAGTTACTACGACGAGCAGTACTTC.